The 27 T cell receptor beta chains in this list originate from one sample, sequenced in a study of blood T cell repertoires in COVID-19. Produced via immunoSEQ multiplex PCR; TCRdb's table is partial and in-frame only. The sample includes roughly 400,000 clones, about 92% of them seen just once. What was sequenced was PBMCs or T cells enriched from blood (not recorded which). These receptors all come from a man between 18 and 29 years old who had recovered from COVID-19.

The gene calls are TRBV11-3 and TRBJ1-1; no reliable D call. This CDR3 has 11 residues. In germline, CDR1 is SGHNT, CDR2 YENEEA. V was pared by 8 bases and J by 6 bases, with 10 bases between. The CDR3 spells CASSPYAEAFF. The CDR3 DNA is TGTGCCAGCTCCCCCTACGCTGAAGCTTTCTTT.

In its sample, this clone was seen once. The chain employs TRBV3-1 (or the pseudogene TRBV3-2) and TRBJ1-5; 7 bases fit TRBD1. The germline CDR1 and CDR2 sequences are LGHDT and YNNKEL (reference sequence). This CDR3 region has 13 residues. V lost 2 bases, J lost 5 bases, and 0 bases stayed unmatched. DNA of the CDR3: TGTGCCAGCAGCCAACAGGGGGATCAGCCCCAGCATTTT. This encodes CASSQQGDQPQHF.

The V and J genes are TRBV14 and TRBJ1-6, with TRBD1 identical over 8 bases. V trimming: 0 bases; J trimming: 8 bases; junction bases outside the gene matches: 3. The germline V gene has CDR1 SGHDN and CDR2 FVKESK. This CDR3 is built from 15 residues. The CDR3 protein is CASSQEAGGYSPLHF. The CDR3 DNA follows: TGTGCCAGCAGCCAAGAGGCAGGGGGCTATTCACCCCTCCACTTT.

The chain recombines TRBV2 with TRBJ1-5, with D possibly matching TRBD1 (6 bases). The V end was cut by 4 bases, the J end by 4 bases, with 8 bases between. The CDR3 has 13 residues. CDR1 is SNHLY and CDR2 is FYNNEI in the germline V gene. The CDR3 reads CASSAGENQPQHF. CDR3 bases: TGTGCCAGCAGTGCAGGGGAAAATCAGCCCCAGCATTTT. The whole variable domain, remainder taken from reference TRBV2 and TRBJ1-5, is EPEVTQTPSHQVTQMGQEVILRCVPISNHLYFYWYRQILGQKVEFLVSFYNNEISEKSEIFDDQFSVERPDGSNFTLKIRSTKLEDSAMYFCASSAGENQPQHFGDGTRLSIL.

This sequence joins TRBV9 and TRBJ2-3; 10 bases match TRBD2. The germline CDR1 and CDR2 sequences are SGDLS and YYNGEE. Trimming took 1 base from V and 4 from J; bases not matched to a gene: 3. There are 15 residues in the CDR3. CDR3 residues: CASSVLAGVPDTQYF. DNA for the CDR3: TGTGCCAGCAGCGTACTAGCGGGAGTCCCAGATACGCAGTATTTT.

CDR3 bases: TGTGCCAGCAGCCCCCCCAGGAGGGCAAACACTGAAGCTTTCTTT. It specifies CASSPPRRANTEAFF. The V and J genes are TRBV7-2 and TRBJ1-1; D gene unclear. The CDR3 extends over 15 amino acids. Germline CDR1 reads SGHTA; CDR2 reads FQGNSA. V lost 5 bases and J 2 bases, leaving 15 bases between the germline ends. The variable domain in full, with the rest retrieved from reference TRBV7-2 and TRBJ1-1, is GAGVSQSPSNKVTEKGKDVELRCDPISGHTALYWYRQSLGQGLEFLIYFQGNSAPDKSGLPSDRFSAERTGGSVSTLTIQRTQQEDSAVYLCASSPPRRANTEAFFGQGTRLTVV.

This chain uses TRBV11-3 with TRBJ2-2; the D is unclear. This CDR3 has 13 amino acids. Trimming left V 5 bases short and J 3 bases short, with 7 bases between. Germline V CDR1 and CDR2: SGHNT, YENEEA. CDR3 sequence (DNA): TGTGCCAGCAGCGTCAGTCACACCGGGGAGCTGTTTTTT. Encoded protein: CASSVSHTGELFF.

This chain uses TRBV3-1 (or the pseudogene TRBV3-2) with TRBJ2-1, with 8 positions matching TRBD2. The germline gives CDR1 LGHDT, CDR2 YNNKEL (reference sequence). J lost 4 bases, V lost 6 bases, and 8 bases had no gene match. The CDR3 is made up of 15 amino acids. The CDR3, as DNA: TGTGCCAGCAGGGACGGACTAGCCCGGTACAATGAGCAGTTCTTC. Residues: CASRDGLARYNEQFF.

This chain links TRBV11-2 with TRBJ1-2, with D uncertain. This CDR3 contains 15 residues. CDR1 SGHAT and CDR2 FQNNGV come from the germline V gene. The V gene lost 4 bases and the J gene lost 1 base, with 13 bases spanning the gap. This chain's CDR3 is CASSSRPDINYGYTF. CDR3 sequence (DNA): TGTGCCAGCAGCTCGCGCCCTGACATTAACTATGGCTACACCTTC.

The chain has TRBV6-6 and TRBJ1-1; D possibly corresponds to TRBD1 (5 bases). The V and J ends lost 8 bases and 2 bases respectively, with 15 bases between them. Germline V gene sequence: CDR1 MNHNY, CDR2 SVGAGI (reference sequence). This CDR3 region has 14 residues. CDR3 protein: CASVRGSYNTEAFF. In DNA form, the CDR3 reads TGTGCCAGCGTAAGGGGCTCGTATAACACTGAAGCTTTCTTT.

V gene TRBV19 combines with J gene TRBJ1-1, with 7 bases that match TRBD1. The V segment lost 4 bases and the J segment 1 base; nucleotides outside the gene matches: 6. Germline V lookup: CDR1 LNHDA, CDR2 SQIVND (reference sequence). The CDR3 loop spans 15 amino acids. CDR3 coding DNA: TGTGCCAGTAGTAGCCCCAACAGGGGGAACACTGAAGCTTTCTTT. This encodes CASSSPNRGNTEAFF.

V is TRBV7-8 and J is TRBJ1-2; TRBD1 might be the D (6 bases). Trimming removed 5 bases at V and 6 bases at J, with 16 bases between. This CDR3 has 14 amino acids. Germline values: CDR1 SGHVS, CDR2 FQNEAQ. CDR3 sequence reads: CASSPLAGAHGYTF. For the CDR3, the DNA is TGTGCCAGCAGCCCCCTCGCGGGGGCCCATGGCTACACCTTC.

The chain links TRBV2 to TRBJ1-5; D gene uncertain. CDR1 and CDR2 (germline): SNHLY, FYNNEI. V gave up 5 bases and J gave up 7 bases, with 9 bases separating them. The CDR3 sequence is 12 residues long. The CDR3 protein is CASSYHQQPQHF. The CDR3, as DNA: TGTGCCAGCAGTTATCATCAGCAGCCCCAGCATTTT.

The genes are TRBV27 and TRBJ2-5; the D gene is possibly TRBD2 (6 bases). This CDR3 region has 13 residues. The V end was cut by 2 bases, the J end by 7 bases, with 11 bases between. CDR1 and CDR2 (germline): MNHEY, SMNVEV (reference sequence). The CDR3 is CASSLGDGGTQYF. CDR3 nucleotides: TGTGCCAGCAGTTTAGGCGACGGGGGGACCCAGTACTTC.

This rearrangement joins TRBV28 to TRBJ1-5; 7 positions match TRBD1. Germline V CDR1 and CDR2: MDHEN, SYDVKM. The CDR3 loop spans 15 amino acids. The junction had 9 bases not matched to a gene; V was cut back by 5 bases and J by 5 bases. The CDR3 sequence is CASSPTTGLHQPQHF. In DNA form, the CDR3 reads TGTGCCAGCAGTCCCACGACAGGGTTGCATCAGCCCCAGCATTTT.

This chain links TRBV3-1 (or the pseudogene TRBV3-2) with TRBJ1-2; TRBD1 matches 10 bases. Germline values: CDR1 LGHDT, CDR2 YNNKEL (reference sequence). V trimming: 6 bases; J trimming: 7 bases; junction bases outside the gene matches: 5. The CDR3 is made up of 13 amino acids. The CDR3 DNA follows: TGTGCCAGCAGTTCAAGACAGGGGGCTGGCTACACCTTC. Its protein is CASSSRQGAGYTF.

The V and J genes are TRBV6-2 or TRBV6-3 and TRBJ1-5; TRBD1 aligns across 7 bases. Germline assignment: CDR1 MNHEY and CDR2 SVGEGT. The CDR3 loop spans 14 amino acids. V was pared by 6 bases and J by 7 bases, with 9 bases of the junction left unmatched. The CDR3 is CASSPDREGQPQHF. CDR3 DNA sequence: TGTGCCAGCAGCCCTGACAGGGAAGGACAGCCCCAGCATTTT.

V and J are TRBV12-3 or TRBV12-4 and TRBJ2-7, with D possibly matching TRBD2 (5 bases). Trimming cost V 6 bases and J 5 bases, with 11 bases left between them. CDR3 length equals 12 residues. The CDR3 DNA is TGTGCCAGCAGCTCCGGGGTCAACGAGCAGTACTTC. It encodes CASSSGVNEQYF.

V usage is TRBV7-9 and J usage is TRBJ1-2, with D perhaps TRBD1 (6 bases). Trimming took 7 bases from V and 0 from J, leaving 15 bases between them. This CDR3 comprises 15 residues. CDR1 is SEHNR, CDR2 FQNEAQ, per germline (reference sequence). CDR3 region: CASTLWGRPNYGYTF. The CDR3 coding sequence is TGTGCCAGCACCCTTTGGGGGCGCCCTAACTATGGCTACACCTTC. Full variable domain (remainder filled in from reference TRBV7-9 and TRBJ1-2): DTGVSQNPRHKITKRGQNVTFRCDPISEHNRLYWYRQTLGQGPEFLTYFQNEAQLEKSRLLSDRFSAERPKGSFSTLEIQRTEQGDSAMYLCASTLWGRPNYGYTFGSGTRLTVV.

The V and J genes are TRBV29-1 and TRBJ2-3, with D maybe TRBD1 (6 bases). The CDR3 length is 13 residues. V lost 4 bases and J lost 2, with 10 bases in between. CDR1 and CDR2 from the germline V gene are SQVTM and ANQGSEA. Here the CDR3 reads CSVGWDTTDTQYF. The CDR3 coding sequence is TGCAGCGTTGGTTGGGACACCACAGATACGCAGTATTTT.

This rearrangement joins TRBV12-3 or TRBV12-4 to TRBJ2-7, with D unclear. This CDR3 contains 13 residues. V shed 6 bases and J shed 0 bases, with 9 bases lying between them. In nucleotides, the CDR3 is TGTGCCAGCAGCCTCAAGAGCTCCTACGAGCAGTACTTC. Amino acids: CASSLKSSYEQYF.

The chain recombines TRBV27 with TRBJ1-5, with 11 positions matching TRBD1. Germline loops: CDR1 MNHEY, CDR2 SMNVEV (reference sequence). V shed 5 bases and J 5 bases; nucleotides not matched to a gene: 2. This CDR3 has 14 amino acids. The CDR3 DNA reads as TGTGCCAGCAGTGGACAGGGGGCTTATCAGCCCCAGCATTTT. This encodes CASSGQGAYQPQHF.

The gene calls are TRBV6-5 and TRBJ1-2; D not resolved. V dropped 6 bases and J dropped 7 bases, with 6 bases sitting between them. This CDR3 has 10 amino acids. Germline V gives CDR1 MNHEY, CDR2 SVGAGI. The CDR3: CASREGGYTF. The CDR3 region has the DNA TGTGCCAGCAGGGAGGGTGGCTACACCTTC.

This clone was recorded once. V and J are TRBV9 and TRBJ2-3; no clear D gene. The CDR3 loop spans 13 amino acids. Germline loops: CDR1 SGDLS, CDR2 YYNGEE. V shed 2 bases and J shed 4 bases, with 8 bases lying between them. The CDR3 protein is CASSVNTADTQYF. The CDR3 bases are TGTGCCAGCAGCGTTAATACGGCAGATACGCAGTATTTT.

This chain uses TRBV6-4 with TRBJ1-1; the D gene is possibly TRBD1 (6 bases). V was pared by 0 bases and J by 2 bases, with 16 bases between. Germline values: CDR1 MRHNA, CDR2 SNTAGT. The CDR3 sequence is 17 residues long. CDR3 in DNA: TGTGCCAGCAGTGACTCGACGGGGGGCCGGGCAAACACTGAAGCTTTCTTT. This translates into CASSDSTGGRANTEAFF.

The CDR3 bases are TGCAGCACCGGGGGGAACACTGAAGCTTTCTTT. This sequence encodes CSTGGNTEAFF. The chain has TRBV29-1 and TRBJ1-1, with a weak D call TRBD1 (5 bases). The germline gives CDR1 SQVTM, CDR2 ANQGSEA. There are 11 residues in the CDR3. V was pared by 8 bases and J by 1 base, with 8 bases between. The full variable domain, rest sourced from reference TRBV29-1 and TRBJ1-1, is SAVISQKPSRDICQRGTSLTIQCQVDSQVTMMFWYRQQPGQSLTLIATANQGSEATYESGFVIDKFPISRPNLTFSTLTVSNMSPEDSSIYLCSTGGNTEAFFGQGTRLTVV.

The V call is TRBV2, the J call TRBJ1-5; 7 bases map to TRBD1. The length of the CDR3 is 15 residues. Losses at the gene ends were 5 bases for V and 11 bases for J; bases not matched to a gene: 15. CDR1 is SNHLY, CDR2 FYNNEI, per germline. DNA for the CDR3: TGTGCCAGCAGTTTAGGGGGACAGAGTACCACAACCCAGCATTTT. Encoded protein: CASSLGGQSTTTQHF. Full variable domain (missing parts from reference TRBV2 and TRBJ1-5): EPEVTQTPSHQVTQMGQEVILRCVPISNHLYFYWYRQILGQKVEFLVSFYNNEISEKSEIFDDQFSVERPDGSNFTLKIRSTKLEDSAMYFCASSLGGQSTTTQHFGDGTRLSIL.